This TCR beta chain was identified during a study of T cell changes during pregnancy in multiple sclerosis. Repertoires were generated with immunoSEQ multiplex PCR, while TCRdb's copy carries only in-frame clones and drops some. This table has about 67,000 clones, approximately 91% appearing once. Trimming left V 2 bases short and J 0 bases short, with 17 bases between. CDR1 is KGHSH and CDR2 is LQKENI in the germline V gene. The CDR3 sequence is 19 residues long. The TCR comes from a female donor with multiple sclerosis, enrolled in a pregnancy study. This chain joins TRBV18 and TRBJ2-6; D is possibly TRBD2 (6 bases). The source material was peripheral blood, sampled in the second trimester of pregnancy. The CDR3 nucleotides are TGTGCCAGCTCACCATCCGTGGTAGGGACTCTCTCTGGGGCCAACGTCCTGACTTTC. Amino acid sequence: CASSPSVVGTLSGANVLTF.